This entry lists 20 T cell receptor beta chains sequenced from one sample in a study of CD8 T cells in ankylosing spondylitis. TCRdb reanalysed the 5' RACE reads using MiXCR and keeps one entry per CDR3 protein. The sample includes some 240,000 distinct CDR3 sequences, about 24% of them seen just once. Sequencing used blood, either unsorted or a sorted T cell fraction (not recorded which). The receptors come from a male donor with ankylosing spondylitis or in good health (not recorded which).

This clonotype was counted a few times. The chain links TRBV20-1 to TRBJ1-2, with 8 bases fitting TRBD1. V shed 5 bases and J 1 base; nucleotides not matched to a gene: 6. This CDR3 has 14 amino acids. Looked up from germline, CDR1 is DFQATT and CDR2 is SNEGSKA (reference sequence). The chain's CDR3 is CSAAQDRDNYGYTF. CDR3 bases: TGCAGTGCTGCCCAGGACAGGGATAACTATGGCTACACCTTC.

This chain uses TRBV24-1 with TRBJ2-1, with no clear D. Germline loops: CDR1 KGHDR, CDR2 SFDVKD. Trimming removed 5 bases from V and 3 bases from J, with 16 bases in between. The CDR3 sequence is 16 residues long. CDR3 protein: CATSAVRNVDYNEQFF. DNA for the CDR3: TGTGCCACCAGTGCTGTGCGGAACGTTGACTACAATGAGCAGTTCTTC.

This chain joins TRBV20-1 and TRBJ1-5; D remains ambiguous. Per germline, CDR1 DFQATT and CDR2 SNEGSKA (reference sequence). V was cut by 0 bases and J by 6 bases, with 9 bases left in between. The CDR3 loop spans 13 amino acids. The CDR3: CSAREGVSQPQHF. The CDR3 region has the DNA TGCAGTGCTAGAGAAGGAGTTTCTCAGCCCCAGCATTTT.

This clonotype was seen many times. The gene calls are TRBV11-2 and TRBJ2-2, with a weak D call TRBD2 (6 bases). The germline gives CDR1 SGHAT, CDR2 FQNNGV. This CDR3 is 15 amino acids long. The V end lost 3 bases, the J end lost 3 bases, and 11 bases lay between the germline ends. CDR3 residues: CASSFGSRDTGELFF. The CDR3 DNA sequence: TGTGCCAGCAGCTTCGGGAGCAGGGACACCGGGGAGCTGTTTTTT.

This chain uses TRBV20-1 with TRBJ2-3; 7 nucleotides line up with TRBD2. Germline-derived CDR1 and CDR2 are DFQATT and SNEGSKA (reference sequence). V lost 3 bases, J lost 2 bases, and 11 bases stayed unmatched. The CDR3 is made up of 16 amino acids. The CDR3 reads CSARWGLAVNTDTQYF. The CDR3 DNA is TGCAGTGCTAGGTGGGGTCTAGCGGTTAACACAGATACGCAGTATTTT.

The genes are TRBV2 and TRBJ2-7, with 7 bases that match TRBD1. This CDR3 comprises 14 residues. Losses at the gene ends were 5 bases for V and 9 bases for J; bases not matched to a gene: 13. Per the germline V gene, CDR1 is SNHLY and CDR2 is FYNNEI. The CDR3 protein is CASSPTETGFSQYF. The CDR3 region has the DNA TGTGCCAGCAGTCCCACCGAGACAGGGTTTTCGCAGTACTTC.

This clonotype occurred many times. Here the CDR3 reads CSAGRDRPNQPQHF. CDR3 DNA: TGCAGTGCTGGACGGGACAGGCCAAATCAGCCCCAGCATTTT. The chain has TRBV20-1 and TRBJ1-5; 8 nucleotides match TRBD1. The CDR3 sequence is 14 residues long. Looked up from germline, CDR1 is DFQATT and CDR2 is SNEGSKA (reference sequence). J lost 4 bases, V lost 5 bases, and 7 bases had no gene match.

In its sample, this clonotype was seen once. The J gene is TRBJ1-5, the V gene TRBV12-3 or TRBV12-4; D is perhaps TRBD1 (5 bases). This CDR3 spans 12 amino acids. V shed 7 bases and J shed 5 bases, with 9 bases lying between them. The CDR3 here is CASKRGDQPQHF. The CDR3 DNA reads TGTGCCAGCAAGCGGGGGGATCAGCCCCAGCATTTT.

This clonotype was counted between two and nine times. V and J are TRBV12-3 or TRBV12-4 and TRBJ2-5, with D maybe TRBD2 (6 bases). V gave up 6 bases and J gave up 1 base, with 18 bases separating them. CDR3 length equals 16 residues. The chain's CDR3 is CASSPSGWRGQETQYF. The CDR3 region has the DNA TGTGCCAGCAGCCCCTCAGGGTGGCGGGGCCAAGAGACCCAGTACTTC.

This rearrangement joins TRBV7-2 to TRBJ2-7; 8 bases align to TRBD2. The CDR3 contains 17 residues. V shed 1 base, J shed 4 bases, and the junction held 12 bases outside the gene matches. Per germline, CDR1 SGHTA and CDR2 FQGNSA. The CDR3 loop reads CASSLVGAAGGGYEQYF. The CDR3 region has the DNA TGTGCCAGCAGCTTAGTAGGGGCGGCGGGGGGAGGTTACGAGCAGTACTTC.

This sequence joins TRBV7-2 and TRBJ2-5, with TRBD1 matching over 7 bases. V shed 5 bases, J shed 5 bases, and the junction held 8 bases outside the gene matches. The V gene's germline CDR1 is SGHTA and CDR2 FQGNSA. The CDR3 loop spans 14 amino acids. The CDR3 reads CASSAQGMKETQYF. The CDR3, as DNA: TGTGCCAGCAGCGCACAGGGGATGAAGGAGACCCAGTACTTC. The full variable domain, rest sourced from reference TRBV7-2 and TRBJ2-5, is GAGVSQSPSNKVTEKGKDVELRCDPISGHTALYWYRQSLGQGLEFLIYFQGNSAPDKSGLPSDRFSAERTGGSVSTLTIQRTQQEDSAVYLCASSAQGMKETQYFGPGTRLLVL.

This clonotype was counted many times. This rearrangement joins TRBV20-1 to TRBJ1-5; 11 bases agree with TRBD1. Germline CDR1 is DFQATT and CDR2 is SNEGSKA (reference sequence). V was pared by 1 base and J by 3 bases, with 2 bases of the junction left unmatched. The CDR3 has 15 amino acids. As DNA, the CDR3 is TGCAGTGCTAGAGGGGGACAGGGGGTCAATCAGCCCCAGCATTTT. It specifies CSARGGQGVNQPQHF.

The rearrangement links TRBV2 to TRBJ2-5, with D tentatively TRBD2 (5 bases). Trimming pared 7 bases from V and 5 bases from J, leaving 8 bases between. This CDR3 contains 11 residues. From germline, CDR1 is SNHLY and CDR2 FYNNEI. CDR3 nucleotides: TGTGCCAGCACTGGGGAGGAGACCCAGTACTTC. Translation gives CASTGEETQYF.

This clonotype was recorded many times. This chain joins TRBV29-1 and TRBJ1-5; no definite D call. Germline CDR1 and CDR2: SQVTM and ANQGSEA. This CDR3 has 14 amino acids. The V gene lost 4 bases and the J gene lost 3 bases, with 13 bases spanning the gap. The CDR3 is CSVAVDGVNQPQHF. DNA for the CDR3: TGCAGCGTTGCCGTAGATGGGGTCAATCAGCCCCAGCATTTT.

This chain links TRBV20-1 with TRBJ2-7; the D gene is possibly TRBD1 (6 bases). The CDR3 runs to 15 residues. Per the germline V gene, CDR1 is DFQATT and CDR2 is SNEGSKA (reference sequence). V gave up 5 bases and J gave up 2 bases, with 19 bases separating them. CDR3 DNA sequence: TGCAGTGCTCGAATGCCGGGACAAACAACCTACGAGCAGTACTTC. Translating gives CSARMPGQTTYEQYF.

Points on this clonotype: A read error may explain this, as a much larger clone is one base away. The chain links TRBV11-2 to TRBJ2-2, with D maybe TRBD2 (5 bases). This CDR3 region has 15 residues. Germline V lookup: CDR1 SGHAT, CDR2 FQNNGV. Written as DNA, the CDR3 is TGTGCCAGCAGCTTAGTAGGGAGCATCACCGCGGAGCTGTTTTTT. This encodes CASSLVGSITAELFF.

V gene TRBV4-2 combines with J gene TRBJ2-5; 11 bases fit TRBD2. CDR3 size: 18 residues. Germline V gene sequence: CDR1 LGHNA, CDR2 YNFKEQ. With 0 bases clipped from V and 3 bases from J, the junction kept 9 bases outside the gene matches. CDR3 sequence: CASSQDRSSGGSEETQYF. DNA for the CDR3: TGTGCCAGCAGCCAAGATCGGTCTAGCGGGGGGTCTGAAGAGACCCAGTACTTC.

The chain links TRBV2 to TRBJ2-4, with 8 bases lining up with TRBD1. The CDR3 consists of 13 residues. V was clipped by 8 bases and J by 8 bases; unmatched bases: 8. Germline CDR1 reads SNHLY; CDR2 reads FYNNEI. CDR3 DNA sequence: TGTGCCAGCGTGGACAGGGCGAGAGACATTCAGTACTTC. Its protein product is CASVDRARDIQYF.

This clonotype has only a few counts. V gene TRBV20-1 combines with J gene TRBJ1-2; a weak D match, TRBD1 (5 bases). CDR1 and CDR2 (germline): DFQATT, SNEGSKA (reference sequence). V was trimmed by 2 bases and J by 0 bases, leaving 10 bases between them. This CDR3 has 14 amino acids. The CDR3 DNA sequence: TGCAGTGCTAGAAGTCCAGGGTCTAACTATGGCTACACCTTC. Protein: CSARSPGSNYGYTF.

This clonotype has ten or more counts. The V and J genes are TRBV12-3 or TRBV12-4 and TRBJ1-1; no clear D gene. V dropped 3 bases and J dropped 1 base, with 6 bases sitting between them. The CDR3 consists of 13 residues. The CDR3 sequence is CASSFWANTEAFF. DNA of the CDR3: TGTGCCAGCAGTTTTTGGGCGAACACTGAAGCTTTCTTT.